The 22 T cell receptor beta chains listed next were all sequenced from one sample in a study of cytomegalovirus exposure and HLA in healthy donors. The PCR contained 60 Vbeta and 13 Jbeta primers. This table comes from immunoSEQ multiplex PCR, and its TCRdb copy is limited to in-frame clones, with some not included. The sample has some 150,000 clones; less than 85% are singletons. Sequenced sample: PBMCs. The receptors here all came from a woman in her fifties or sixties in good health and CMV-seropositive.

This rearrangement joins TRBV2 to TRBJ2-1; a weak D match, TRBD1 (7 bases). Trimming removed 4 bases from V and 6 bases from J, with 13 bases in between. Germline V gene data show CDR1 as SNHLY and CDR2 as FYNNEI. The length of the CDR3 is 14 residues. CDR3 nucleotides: TGTGCCAGCAGTGTACTAGCAGGGGGCAATGAGCAGTTCTTC. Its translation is CASSVLAGGNEQFF.

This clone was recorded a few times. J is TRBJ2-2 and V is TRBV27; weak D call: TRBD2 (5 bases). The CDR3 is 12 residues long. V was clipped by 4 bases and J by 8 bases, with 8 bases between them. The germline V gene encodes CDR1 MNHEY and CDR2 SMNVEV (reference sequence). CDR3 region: CASSYPGGELFF. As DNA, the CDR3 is TGTGCCAGCAGTTACCCGGGGGGGGAGCTGTTTTTT.

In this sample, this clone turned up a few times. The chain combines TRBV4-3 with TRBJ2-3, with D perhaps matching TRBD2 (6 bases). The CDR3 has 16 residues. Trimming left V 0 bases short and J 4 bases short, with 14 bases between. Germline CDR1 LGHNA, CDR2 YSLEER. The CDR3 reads CASSQDSRLVPDTQYF. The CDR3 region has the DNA TGCGCCAGCAGCCAAGATTCCCGACTAGTCCCAGATACGCAGTATTTT.

In nucleotides, the CDR3 is TGTGCCATCAGTGATTTGAGGACAGGGAAAAACATTCAGTACTTC. It yields the protein CAISDLRTGKNIQYF. The chain carries TRBV10-3 and TRBJ2-4; 8 bases are a match to TRBD1. The CDR3 length is 15 residues. Germline loops: CDR1 ENHRY, CDR2 SYGVKD. The trim removed 3 bases at V and 4 bases at J, leaving 5 bases unmatched.

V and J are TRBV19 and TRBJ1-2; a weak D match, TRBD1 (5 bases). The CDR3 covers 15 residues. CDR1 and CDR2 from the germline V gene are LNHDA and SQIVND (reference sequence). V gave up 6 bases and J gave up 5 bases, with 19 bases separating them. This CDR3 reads CASSRGDGAAYGYTF. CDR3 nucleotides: TGTGCCAGTAGCCGGGGGGATGGGGCCGCATATGGCTACACCTTC.

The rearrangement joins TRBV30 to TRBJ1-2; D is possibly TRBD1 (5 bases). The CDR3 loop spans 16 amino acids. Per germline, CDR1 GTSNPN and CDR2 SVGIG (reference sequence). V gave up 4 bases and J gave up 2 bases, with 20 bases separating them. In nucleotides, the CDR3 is TGTGCCTGGACAAAGAATCCCCGACAGACCAACTATGGCTACACCTTC. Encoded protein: CAWTKNPRQTNYGYTF.

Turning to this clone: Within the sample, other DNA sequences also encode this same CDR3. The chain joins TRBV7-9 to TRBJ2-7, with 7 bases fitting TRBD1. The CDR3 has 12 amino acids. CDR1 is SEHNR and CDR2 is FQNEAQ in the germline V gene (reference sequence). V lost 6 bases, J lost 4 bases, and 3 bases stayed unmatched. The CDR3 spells CASSSQGYEQYF. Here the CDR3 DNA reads TGTGCCAGCAGTTCACAGGGGTACGAGCAGTACTTC.

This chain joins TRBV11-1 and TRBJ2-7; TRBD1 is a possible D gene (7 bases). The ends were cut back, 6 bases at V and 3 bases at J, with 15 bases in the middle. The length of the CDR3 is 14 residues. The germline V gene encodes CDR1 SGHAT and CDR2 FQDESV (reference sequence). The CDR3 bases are TGTGCCAGCAGTGCGGGGACAGTGGACTACGAGCAGTACTTC. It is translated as CASSAGTVDYEQYF.

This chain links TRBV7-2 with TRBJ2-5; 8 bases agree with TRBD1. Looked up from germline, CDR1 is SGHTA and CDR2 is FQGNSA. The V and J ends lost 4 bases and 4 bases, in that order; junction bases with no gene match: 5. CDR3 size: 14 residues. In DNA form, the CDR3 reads TGTGCCAGCAGCTCCGGACAGGGAAGAGAGACCCAGTACTTC. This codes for CASSSGQGRETQYF.

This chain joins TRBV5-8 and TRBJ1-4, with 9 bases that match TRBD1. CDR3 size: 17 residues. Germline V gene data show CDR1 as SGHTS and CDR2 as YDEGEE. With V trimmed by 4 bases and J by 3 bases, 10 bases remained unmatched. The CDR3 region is CASSQGTGGFSNEKLFF. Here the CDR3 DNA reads TGTGCCAGCAGCCAGGGCACAGGGGGCTTTTCTAATGAAAAACTGTTTTTT.

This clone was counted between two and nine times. DNA for the CDR3: TGTGCCAGCAGTGACGGACTCAATCAGCCCCAGCATTTT. Its protein is CASSDGLNQPQHF. V usage is TRBV6-1 and J usage is TRBJ1-5, with D unresolved. There are 13 residues in the CDR3. Trimming cost V 3 bases and J 3 bases, with 6 bases left between them. The V gene's germline CDR1 is MNHNS and CDR2 SASEGT.

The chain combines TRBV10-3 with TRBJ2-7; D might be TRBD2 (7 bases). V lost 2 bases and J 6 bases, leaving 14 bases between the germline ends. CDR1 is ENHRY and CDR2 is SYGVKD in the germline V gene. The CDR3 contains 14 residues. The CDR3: CAISEVGGRGEQYF. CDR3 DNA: TGTGCCATCAGTGAGGTGGGGGGGCGTGGCGAGCAGTACTTC.

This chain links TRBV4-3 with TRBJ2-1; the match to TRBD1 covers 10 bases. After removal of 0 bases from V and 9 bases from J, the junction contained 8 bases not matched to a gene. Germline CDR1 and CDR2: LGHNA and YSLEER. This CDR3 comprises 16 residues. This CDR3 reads CASSQEGTGVGGEQFF. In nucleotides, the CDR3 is TGCGCCAGCAGCCAAGAAGGGACAGGGGTCGGTGGTGAGCAGTTCTTC.

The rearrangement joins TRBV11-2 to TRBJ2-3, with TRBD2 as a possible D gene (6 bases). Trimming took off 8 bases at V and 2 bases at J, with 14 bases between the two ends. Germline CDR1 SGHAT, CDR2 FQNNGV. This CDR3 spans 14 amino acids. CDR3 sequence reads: CASDSAGTTDTQYF. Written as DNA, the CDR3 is TGTGCCAGCGACAGTGCGGGGACCACAGATACGCAGTATTTT.

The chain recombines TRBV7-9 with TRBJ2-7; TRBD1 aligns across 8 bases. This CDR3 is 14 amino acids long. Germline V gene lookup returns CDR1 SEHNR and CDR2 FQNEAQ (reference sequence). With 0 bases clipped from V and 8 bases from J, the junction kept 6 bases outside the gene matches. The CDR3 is CASSLATSGGKQYF. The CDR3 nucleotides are TGTGCCAGCAGCTTAGCGACCTCAGGGGGCAAGCAGTACTTC.

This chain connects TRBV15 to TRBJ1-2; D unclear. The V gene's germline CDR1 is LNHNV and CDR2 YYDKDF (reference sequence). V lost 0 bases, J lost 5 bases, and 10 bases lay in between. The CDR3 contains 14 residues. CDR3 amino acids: CATSRDNNPYGYTF. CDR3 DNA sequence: TGTGCCACCAGCAGAGACAACAACCCTTATGGCTACACCTTC.

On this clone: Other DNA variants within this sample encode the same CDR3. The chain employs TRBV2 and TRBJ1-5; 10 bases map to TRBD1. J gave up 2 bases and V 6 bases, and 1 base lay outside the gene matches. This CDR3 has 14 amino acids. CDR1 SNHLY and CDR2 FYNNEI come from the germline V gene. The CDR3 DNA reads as TGTGCCAGCAGAGGGACAGGGGGCAATCAGCCCCAGCATTTT. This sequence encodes CASRGTGGNQPQHF. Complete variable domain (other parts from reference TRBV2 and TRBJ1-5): EPEVTQTPSHQVTQMGQEVILRCVPISNHLYFYWYRQILGQKVEFLVSFYNNEISEKSEIFDDQFSVERPDGSNFTLKIRSTKLEDSAMYFCASRGTGGNQPQHFGDGTRLSIL.

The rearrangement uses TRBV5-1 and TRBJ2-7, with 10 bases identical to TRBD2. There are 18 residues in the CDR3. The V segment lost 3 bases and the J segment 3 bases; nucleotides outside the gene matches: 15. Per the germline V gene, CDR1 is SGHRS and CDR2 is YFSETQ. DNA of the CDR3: TGCGCCAGCAGCTGGGCCCCTCCGGCTAGCGGGGGCAACTACGAGCAGTACTTC. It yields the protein CASSWAPPASGGNYEQYF.

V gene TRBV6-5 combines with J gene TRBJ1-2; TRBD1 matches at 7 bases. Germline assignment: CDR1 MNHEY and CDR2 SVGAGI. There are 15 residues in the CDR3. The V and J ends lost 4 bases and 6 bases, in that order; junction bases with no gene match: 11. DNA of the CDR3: TGTGCCAGCAGTTGGACCGCAGGGGGTCAAGATGGCTACACCTTC. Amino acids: CASSWTAGGQDGYTF.

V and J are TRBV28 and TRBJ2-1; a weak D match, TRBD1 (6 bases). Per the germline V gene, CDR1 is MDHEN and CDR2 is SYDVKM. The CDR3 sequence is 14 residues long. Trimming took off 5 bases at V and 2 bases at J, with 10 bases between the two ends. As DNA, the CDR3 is TGTGCCAGCAGTCGGACAGCAACCTACAATGAGCAGTTCTTC. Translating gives CASSRTATYNEQFF. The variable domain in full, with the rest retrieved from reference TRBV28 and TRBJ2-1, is DVKVTQSSRYLVKRTGEKVFLECVQDMDHENMFWYRQDPGLGLRLIYFSYDVKMKEKGDIPEGYSVSREKKERFSLILESASTNQTSMYLCASSRTATYNEQFFGPGTRLTVL.

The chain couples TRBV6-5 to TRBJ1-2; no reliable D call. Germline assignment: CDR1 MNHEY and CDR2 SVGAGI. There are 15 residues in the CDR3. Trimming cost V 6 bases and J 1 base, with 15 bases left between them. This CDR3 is CASSPGGSRNYGYTF. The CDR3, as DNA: TGTGCCAGCAGCCCCGGCGGTAGCCGTAACTATGGCTACACCTTC.

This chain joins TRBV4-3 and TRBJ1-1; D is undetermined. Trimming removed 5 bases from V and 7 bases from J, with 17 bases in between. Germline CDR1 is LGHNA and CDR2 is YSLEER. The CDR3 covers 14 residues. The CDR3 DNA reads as TGCGCCAGCAGCTTGCTTATTGGAGGCAGTGAAGCTTTCTTT. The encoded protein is CASSLLIGGSEAFF.